Here is one T cell receptor (beta chain) with its context. Its matching antigen is unknown. Generated by immunoSEQ multiplex PCR, the TCRdb table keeps only in-frame clones and is missing some. This table holds some 120,000 clones, about nine tenths found once. These data are taken from a study of T cell responses to AZD1222 COVID-19 vaccine. Points from the study as a whole: Seropositive at baseline were only a handful of AZD1222 recipients.

The CDR3 has 16 amino acids. Germline lookup yields CDR1 SGHNT and CDR2 YYREEE (reference sequence). Trimming cost V 3 bases and J 3 bases; bases outside gene matches: 2. The starting material was peripheral blood, obtained on day 0 of MenACWY control vaccination. The chain carries TRBV5-4 and TRBJ2-3, with 15 nucleotides matching TRBD2. This sequence originates from an adult in good health. CDR3 sequence (DNA): TGTGCCAGCAGCTCCGGACTAGCGGGGGGGACAGATACGCAGTATTTT. Translating it yields CASSSGLAGGTDTQYF.